The 5 T cell receptor beta chains in this list originate from one sample, sequenced in a study of technical replicates of blood from several donors. Only in-frame clones appear in the TCRdb table, and some are missing; sequencing was by immunoSEQ multiplex PCR. The table lists about 70,000 clones, roughly 92% of them singletons, with roughly 0.41% in the top ten. Sequenced sample: T cells isolated from PBMCs. The receptor set was obtained from a human donor in good health.

The V and J genes are TRBV12-5 and TRBJ2-7, with 10 bases matching TRBD2. This CDR3 spans 14 amino acids. V lost 7 bases, J lost 2 bases, and 5 bases stayed unmatched. Germline V gene lookup returns CDR1 LGHNT and CDR2 FRNRAP. CDR3 loop: CASEASGSTYEQYF. CDR3 sequence (DNA): TGTGCTAGTGAGGCTAGCGGGAGCACCTACGAGCAGTACTTC.

The chain is built from TRBV11-2 and TRBJ2-3; D possibly corresponds to TRBD2 (6 bases). The germline V and J ends were trimmed by 3 bases and 1 base, with 11 bases remaining between them. The germline V gene encodes CDR1 SGHAT and CDR2 FQNNGV. There are 15 residues in the CDR3. The CDR3 DNA sequence: TGTGCCAGCAGCTTGGACGGGAGTGGCACAGATACGCAGTATTTT. Protein product: CASSLDGSGTDTQYF. Complete variable domain (other parts from reference TRBV11-2 and TRBJ2-3): EAGVAQSPRYKIIEKRQSVAFWCNPISGHATLYWYQQILGQGPKLLIQFQNNGVVDDSQLPKDRFSAERLKGVDSTLKIQPAKLEDSAVYLCASSLDGSGTDTQYFGPGTRLTVL.

The rearrangement links TRBV6-5 to TRBJ2-1, with D possibly TRBD2 on 6 matching bases. Trimming removed 2 bases from V and 9 bases from J, with 17 bases in between. Per germline, CDR1 MNHEY and CDR2 SVGAGI. The CDR3 is 15 residues long. CDR3: CASSYGGNGLGEQFF. In DNA, the CDR3 is TGTGCCAGCAGTTACGGGGGGAACGGCCTGGGTGAGCAGTTCTTC.

The chain recombines TRBV27 with TRBJ1-1; TRBD1 matches at 7 bases. The V gene end was trimmed by 2 bases and the J gene end by 7 bases; junction bases not matched to a gene: 7. This CDR3 spans 14 amino acids. CDR1 MNHEY and CDR2 SMNVEV come from the germline V gene (reference sequence). CDR3 sequence: CASSLADGTDEAFF. The CDR3 nucleotides read TGTGCCAGCAGTTTAGCCGATGGGACAGATGAAGCTTTCTTT.

This chain connects TRBV19 to TRBJ2-4, with D tentatively TRBD1 (6 bases). V was trimmed by 4 bases and J by 5 bases, leaving 18 bases between them. Germline V lookup: CDR1 LNHDA, CDR2 SQIVND (reference sequence). CDR3 size: 16 residues. CDR3 bases: TGTGCCAGTAGTAGGGGTCTACGACAGGTAGAAAACATTCAGTACTTC. Translated, it gives CASSRGLRQVENIQYF.